The 3 T cell receptor beta chains below all came from one sample that was sequenced in a study of beta chain features in type 1 diabetes. Which antigens these TCRs recognize remains unknown. Study-level results: All four CD4+ subsets from Type 1 diabetes patients carried moderately but significantly shorter TCRB CDR3s.

TCRB transcripts that were expressed got sequenced, as all of the isolated RNA had been reverse transcribed. Assay used: immunoSEQ multiplex PCR; TCRdb lists only in-frame clones, some missing. The repertoire holds roughly 150,000 clones, 9% seen once, with 0.7% in the top ten. Specimen: central memory CD4+ T cells from blood. Receptor source: a woman aged 25 to 39 with type 1 diabetes.

J is TRBJ1-5 and V is TRBV19; 12 bases match TRBD1. With 5 bases clipped from V and 7 bases from J, the junction kept 6 bases outside the gene matches. CDR3 length: 15 residues. Germline V gene data show CDR1 as LNHDA and CDR2 as SQIVND (reference sequence). CDR3 sequence (DNA): TGTGCCAGTAGTGGCGGGACAGGGGGCTACCAGCCCCAGCATTTT. The encoded protein is CASSGGTGGYQPQHF. The entire variable domain, with the rest obtained from reference TRBV19 and TRBJ1-5, is as follows: DGGITQSPKYLFRKEGQNVTLSCEQNLNHDAMYWYRQDPGQGLRLIYYSQIVNDFQKGDIAEGYSVSREKKESFPLTVTSAQKNPTAFYLCASSGGTGGYQPQHFGDGTRLSIL.

The chain employs TRBV27 and TRBJ2-7; no definite D call. This CDR3 is built from 14 residues. Germline values: CDR1 MNHEY, CDR2 SMNVEV (reference sequence). V lost 4 bases, J lost 6 bases, and 16 bases lay in between. Here the CDR3 DNA reads TGTGCCAGCAGTTCCGGGTCCCCCCAAAGCGAGCAGTACTTC. Its protein product is CASSSGSPQSEQYF.

The chain is built from TRBV28 and TRBJ2-2, with 12 bases lining up with TRBD2. Germline trimming cut 6 bases from V and 4 bases from J; bases unmatched to any gene: 6. The CDR3 has 16 residues. Germline V gene sequence: CDR1 MDHEN, CDR2 SYDVKM. For the CDR3, the DNA is TGTGCCAGCAGCGGACTAGCGGGACGGGGCACCGGGGAGCTGTTTTTT. This encodes CASSGLAGRGTGELFF.